This paragraph reports one T cell receptor (beta chain). With iRepertoire HTBI primers and Arm-PCR of CDR3 regions, TCR beta libraries were built. In TCRdb, the multiplex PCR reads were re-called with MiXCR into one record per CDR3 protein. The sample consists of more than 350,000 distinct CDR3 sequences, more than 13% of them appearing once. The sample belongs to a study of regulatory T cells in long-lasting Graves disease. The time point was: newly diagnosed GD, antithyroid drugs for less than 3 months. PBMC RNA was the source of the TCR library. The sample also formed part of further work on T cells in Graves' hyperthyroidism and ophthalmopathy.

The source material was peripheral blood mononuclear cells (PBMCs), sampled at new diagnosis, from a patient treated with antithyroid drugs. The TCR originated in a woman aged 25 to 45 with Graves disease.

CDR3 in amino acids: CASSPAAGGPTGYEQYF. In nucleotides, the CDR3 is TGTGCCAGCTCACCCGCCGCGGGAGGCCCGACCGGCTACGAGCAGTACTTC. This chain links TRBV18 with TRBJ2-7; TRBD2 aligns across 8 bases. The CDR3 runs 17 residues. V lost 3 bases to trimming and J lost 3 bases; unmatched junction nucleotides: 13. Germline V gene sequence: CDR1 KGHSH, CDR2 LQKENI.